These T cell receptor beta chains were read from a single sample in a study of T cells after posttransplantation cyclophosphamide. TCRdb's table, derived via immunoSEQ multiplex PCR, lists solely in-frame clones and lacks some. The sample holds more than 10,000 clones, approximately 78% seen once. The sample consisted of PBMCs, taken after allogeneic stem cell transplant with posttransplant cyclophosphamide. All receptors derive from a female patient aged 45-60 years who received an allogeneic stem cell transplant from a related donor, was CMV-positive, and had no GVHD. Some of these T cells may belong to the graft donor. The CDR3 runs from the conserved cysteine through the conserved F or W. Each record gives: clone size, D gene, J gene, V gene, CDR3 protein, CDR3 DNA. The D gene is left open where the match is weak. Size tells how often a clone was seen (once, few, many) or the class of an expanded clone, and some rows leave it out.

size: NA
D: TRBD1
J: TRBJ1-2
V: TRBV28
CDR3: CASSLYPTGGGYTF
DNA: TGTGCCAGCAGTTTATATCCGACAGGGGGTGGCTACACCTTC

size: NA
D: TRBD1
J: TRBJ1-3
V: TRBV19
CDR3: CASGKTGGGNTIYF
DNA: TGTGCCAGCGGTAAAACAGGGGGCGGAAACACCATATATTTT

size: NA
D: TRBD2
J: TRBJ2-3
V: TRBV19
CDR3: CASSNGLAGVTDTQYF
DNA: TGTGCCAGTAGTAACGGACTAGCGGGTGTCACAGATACGCAGTATTTT

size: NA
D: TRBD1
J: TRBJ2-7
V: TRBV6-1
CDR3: CASSGTGVASSYEQYF
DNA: TGTGCCAGCAGTGGGACAGGGGTGGCAAGCTCCTACGAGCAGTACTTC

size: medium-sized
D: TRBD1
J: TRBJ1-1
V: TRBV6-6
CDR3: CASSYGDSEAFF
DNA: TGTGCCAGCAGTTACGGGGACAGTGAAGCTTTCTTT

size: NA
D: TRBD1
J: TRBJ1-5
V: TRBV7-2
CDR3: CASSITGGAHQPQHF
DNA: TGTGCCAGCAGCATAACAGGGGGCGCGCATCAGCCCCAGCATTTT

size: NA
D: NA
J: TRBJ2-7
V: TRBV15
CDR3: CATSRDFGQTYEQYF
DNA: TGTGCCACCAGCAGAGATTTCGGACAGACCTACGAGCAGTACTTC

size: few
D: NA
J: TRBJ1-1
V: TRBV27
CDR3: CASSNGEVTEAFF
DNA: TGTGCCAGCAGTAATGGGGAGGTCACTGAAGCTTTCTTT

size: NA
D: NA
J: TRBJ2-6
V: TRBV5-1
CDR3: CASSLGPSSLGANVLTF
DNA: TGCGCCAGCAGCTTGGGTCCTTCCTCACTGGGGGCCAACGTCCTGACTTTC

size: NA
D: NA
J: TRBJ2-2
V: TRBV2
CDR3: CASSVRHQYTGELFF
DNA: TGTGCCAGCAGTGTCCGACATCAATACACCGGGGAGCTGTTTTTT

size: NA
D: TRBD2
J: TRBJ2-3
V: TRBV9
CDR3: CASSVAGGGGTDTQYF
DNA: TGTGCCAGCAGCGTAGCCGGTGGGGGGGGCACAGATACGCAGTATTTT

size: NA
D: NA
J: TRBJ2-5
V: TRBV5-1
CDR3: CASSRGVGWQETQYF
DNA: TGCGCCAGCAGCCGGGGAGTTGGGTGGCAAGAGACCCAGTACTTC

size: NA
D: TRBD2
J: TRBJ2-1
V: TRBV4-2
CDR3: CASSHPGGGLSEQFF
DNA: TGTGCCAGCAGCCACCCAGGCGGGGGGCTGAGTGAGCAGTTCTTC

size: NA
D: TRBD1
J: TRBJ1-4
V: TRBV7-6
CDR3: CASSRRTGDPEKLFF
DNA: TGTGCCAGCAGCCGACGGACAGGGGACCCCGAAAAACTGTTTTTT

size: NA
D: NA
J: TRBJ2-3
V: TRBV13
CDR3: CASSPGAGAFITTDTQYF
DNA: TGTGCCAGCAGCCCGGGGGCGGGGGCCTTTATAACCACAGATACGCAGTATTTT

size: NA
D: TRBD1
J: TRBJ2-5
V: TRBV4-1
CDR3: CASSQEIQGFGETQYF
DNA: TGCGCCAGCAGCCAAGAAATACAGGGGTTCGGAGAGACCCAGTACTTC

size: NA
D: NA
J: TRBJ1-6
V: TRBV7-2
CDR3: CASSWGESSYNSPLHF
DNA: TGTGCCAGCAGCTGGGGGGAGAGCTCCTATAATTCACCCCTCCACTTT

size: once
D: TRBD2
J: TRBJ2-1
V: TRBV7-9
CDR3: CASSPSGAPYNEQFF
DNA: TGTGCCAGCAGCCCGAGCGGGGCACCCTACAATGAGCAGTTCTTC

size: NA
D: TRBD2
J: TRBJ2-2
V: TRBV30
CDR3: CAWSSLSGGNTGELFF
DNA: TGTGCCTGGAGTTCCCTTAGCGGGGGAAACACCGGGGAGCTGTTTTTT

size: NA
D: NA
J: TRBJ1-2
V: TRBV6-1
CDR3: CASSGKAGSNIWYGYTF
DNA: TGTGCCAGCAGTGGGAAGGCAGGGTCCAATATTTGGTATGGCTACACCTTC

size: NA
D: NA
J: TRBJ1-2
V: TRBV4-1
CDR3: CASSHKDRPNYGYTF
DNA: TGCGCCAGCAGCCACAAAGACAGGCCAAACTATGGCTACACCTTC

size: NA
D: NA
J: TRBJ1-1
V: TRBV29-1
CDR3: CSVDLGRTEAFF
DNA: TGCAGCGTTGATCTGGGGAGGACTGAAGCTTTCTTT

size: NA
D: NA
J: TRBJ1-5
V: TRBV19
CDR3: CASSSRDTRGNQPQHF
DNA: TGTGCCAGTAGCTCCCGGGACACCCGAGGCAATCAGCCCCAGCATTTT

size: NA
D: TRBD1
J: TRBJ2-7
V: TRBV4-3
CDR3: CASSQDPGQGFYEQYF
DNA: TGCGCCAGCAGCCAAGACCCGGGACAGGGTTTCTACGAGCAGTACTTC

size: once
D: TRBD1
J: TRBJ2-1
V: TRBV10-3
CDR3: CAISGTGSYNEQFF
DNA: TGTGCCATCTCCGGGACAGGGTCCTACAATGAGCAGTTCTTC

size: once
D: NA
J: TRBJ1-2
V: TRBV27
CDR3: CASSLSAANYGYTF
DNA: TGTGCCAGCAGTTTATCCGCAGCTAACTATGGCTACACCTTC

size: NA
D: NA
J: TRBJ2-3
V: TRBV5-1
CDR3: CASSTLETTSSSFSTDTQYF
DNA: TGCGCCAGCAGCACCCTTGAGACTACCTCTTCAAGTTTTAGCACAGATACGCAGTATTTT

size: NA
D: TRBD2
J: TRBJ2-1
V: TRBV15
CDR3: CATSLEGLALNEQFF
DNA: TGTGCCACCAGCCTAGAGGGACTAGCTTTAAATGAGCAGTTCTTC

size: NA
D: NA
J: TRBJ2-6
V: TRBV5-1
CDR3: CASSLTGDDSGANVLTF
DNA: TGCGCCAGCAGCTTGACAGGTGATGACTCTGGGGCCAACGTCCTGACTTTC

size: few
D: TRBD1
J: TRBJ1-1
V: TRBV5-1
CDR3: CASSKGQGVTEAFF
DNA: TGCGCCAGCAGCAAGGGACAGGGCGTTACTGAAGCTTTCTTT

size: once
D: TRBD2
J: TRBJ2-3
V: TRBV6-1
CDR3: CASSEARVSGGYTDTQYF
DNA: TGTGCCAGCAGTGAAGCCCGCGTTAGCGGGGGGTACACAGATACGCAGTATTTT

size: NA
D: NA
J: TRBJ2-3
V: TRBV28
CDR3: CASTPQRSTDTQYF
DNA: TGTGCCAGCACCCCCCAGCGAAGCACAGATACGCAGTATTTT

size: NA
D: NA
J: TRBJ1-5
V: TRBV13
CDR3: CASSLGRDQPQHF
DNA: TGTGCCAGCAGCTTGGGCAGAGATCAGCCCCAGCATTTT

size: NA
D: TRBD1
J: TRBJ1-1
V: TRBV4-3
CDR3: CASSRQYQGGNTEAFF
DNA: TGCGCCAGCAGCCGTCAGTACCAGGGGGGGAACACTGAAGCTTTCTTT

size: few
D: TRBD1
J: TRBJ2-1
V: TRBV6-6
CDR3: CASRARDRGLGNEQFF
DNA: TGTGCCAGCAGAGCCCGGGACAGGGGGTTGGGCAATGAGCAGTTCTTC

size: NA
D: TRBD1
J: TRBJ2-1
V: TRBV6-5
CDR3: CASSYAGGGSYNEQFF
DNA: TGTGCCAGCAGTTACGCAGGGGGTGGATCCTACAATGAGCAGTTCTTC

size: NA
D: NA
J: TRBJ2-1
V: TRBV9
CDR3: CASSVAKGGASYNEQFF
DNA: TGTGCCAGCAGCGTAGCTAAGGGGGGGGCGTCCTACAATGAGCAGTTCTTC

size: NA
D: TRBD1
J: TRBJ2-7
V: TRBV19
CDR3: CASSSGTGGYEQYF
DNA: TGTGCCAGTAGTTCTGGGACAGGGGGCTACGAGCAGTACTTC

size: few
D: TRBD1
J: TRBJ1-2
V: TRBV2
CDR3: CASSGDRVYGYTF
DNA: TGTGCCAGCAGCGGGGACAGGGTCTATGGCTACACCTTC

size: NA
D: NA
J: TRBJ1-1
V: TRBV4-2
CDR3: CASSQADRGNTEAFF
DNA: TGTGCCAGCAGCCAAGCTGATCGCGGGAACACTGAAGCTTTCTTT

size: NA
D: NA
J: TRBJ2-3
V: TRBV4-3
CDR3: CASSQQGNRPDTQYF
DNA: TGCGCCAGCAGCCAACAGGGGAACAGGCCAGATACGCAGTATTTT

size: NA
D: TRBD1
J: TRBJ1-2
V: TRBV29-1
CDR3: CSVEERDRTGRDANYGYTF
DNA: TGCAGCGTTGAAGAGAGGGACAGGACAGGGAGGGATGCTAACTATGGCTACACCTTC

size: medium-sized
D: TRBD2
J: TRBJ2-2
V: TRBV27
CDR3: CASSLSSGFSIRELFF
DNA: TGTGCCAGCAGTTTGTCTAGCGGGTTCTCTATTCGGGAGCTGTTTTTT

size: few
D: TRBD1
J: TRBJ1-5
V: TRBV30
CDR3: CAWSVRGQGPRPQHF
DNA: TGTGCCTGGAGTGTACGGGGACAGGGGCCTAGGCCCCAGCATTTT

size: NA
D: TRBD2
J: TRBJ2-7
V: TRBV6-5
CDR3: CASSTTGTRFHEQYF
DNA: TGTGCCAGCAGCACAACCGGGACTAGGTTCCACGAGCAGTACTTC

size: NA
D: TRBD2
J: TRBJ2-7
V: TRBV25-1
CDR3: CASRSGGLNIEQYF
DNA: TGTGCCAGCAGGTCGGGGGGGCTTAATATTGAGCAGTACTTC

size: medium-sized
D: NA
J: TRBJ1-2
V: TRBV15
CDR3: CATSDEEAIYGYTF
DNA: TGTGCCACCAGCGACGAGGAGGCAATCTATGGCTACACCTTC

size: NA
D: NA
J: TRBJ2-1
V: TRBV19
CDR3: CASSTRALADSYNEQFF
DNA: TGTGCCAGTAGTACCCGAGCGTTAGCGGACTCCTACAATGAGCAGTTCTTC